This T cell receptor beta chain emerged from a study of cytomegalovirus exposure and HLA in healthy donors. PCR amplification relied on 60 Vbeta primers (plus 13 Jbeta primers). Sequencing was performed with immunoSEQ multiplex PCR; in TCRdb, only in-frame clones are kept and a portion is missing. The sample contains fewer than 85,000 clones, more than 65% of which appear only once. This clone was seen a single time. V lost 4 bases, J lost 0 bases, and 7 bases lay in between. CDR1 is SGHNT, CDR2 YYREEE, per germline (reference sequence). The CDR3 is made up of 13 amino acids. This chain connects TRBV5-4 to TRBJ1-2; D is unresolved. The sequence came from a woman aged 40 to 50 in good health and CMV-seropositive. Material: PBMCs. The CDR3 coding sequence is TGTGCCAGCAGCATAACAGCTAACTATGGCTACACCTTC. Its protein is CASSITANYGYTF.